These 5 T cell receptor beta chains were all obtained from the same sample, sequenced in a study of blood T cell repertoires in COVID-19. The assay was immunoSEQ multiplex PCR, and TCRdb's table has in-frame clones only and misses some. The repertoire includes almost 55,000 clones, 90% of them detected once, and about 8.6% sits in the top ten. Sequencing was done on a sample of peripheral blood. The receptors originated from a woman aged 40 to 55 with active COVID-19.

The rearrangement links TRBV24-1 to TRBJ1-4; TRBD1 might be the D (5 bases). CDR3 size: 13 residues. Germline assignment: CDR1 KGHDR and CDR2 SFDVKD. Trimming stripped 8 bases from V and 7 bases from J, with 13 bases between. The chain's CDR3 is CATTGHLSEKLFF. The DNA for the CDR3 is TGTGCCACCACTGGACATTTATCTGAAAAACTGTTTTTT.

The chain has TRBV5-4 and TRBJ2-3, with D possibly being TRBD1 (6 bases). This CDR3 is built from 15 residues. V lost 4 bases and J 1 base, leaving 13 bases between the germline ends. The V gene's germline CDR1 is SGHNT and CDR2 YYREEE (reference sequence). In nucleotides, the CDR3 is TGTGCCAGCAGCCCCGACTGGGGGCGCACAGATACGCAGTATTTT. Protein product: CASSPDWGRTDTQYF.

The V gene is TRBV15, the J gene TRBJ1-1, with D hard to call. V lost 4 bases and J lost 0, with 6 bases in between. The CDR3 has 13 amino acids. Germline CDR1 reads LNHNV; CDR2 reads YYDKDF (reference sequence). The CDR3 bases are TGTGCCACCAGCAATCCTTTGAACACTGAAGCTTTCTTT. Its translation: CATSNPLNTEAFF.

The V call is TRBV30, the J call TRBJ1-6; 8 bases align to TRBD1. V gave up 0 bases and J gave up 9 bases; unmatched junction bases: 1. CDR3 length equals 13 residues. Germline V gene data show CDR1 as GTSNPN and CDR2 as SVGIG (reference sequence). The CDR3 sequence is CAWSVTGGSPLHF. Here the CDR3 DNA reads TGTGCCTGGAGTGTAACAGGGGGTTCACCCCTCCACTTT. The full variable domain, with the rest looked up from reference TRBV30 and TRBJ1-6, is SQTIHQWPATLVQPVGSPLSLECTVEGTSNPNLYWYRQAAGRGLQLLFYSVGIGQISSEVPQNLSASRPQDRQFILSSKKLLLSDSGFYLCAWSVTGGSPLHFGNGTRLTVT.

This chain links TRBV9 with TRBJ1-2; the D is unclear. The CDR3 covers 13 residues. V was shortened by 0 bases and J by 4 bases, with 7 bases between the two germline ends. Germline V lookup: CDR1 SGDLS, CDR2 YYNGEE. In DNA form, the CDR3 reads TGTGCCAGCAGCGTAGATCTTAGCTATGGCTACACCTTC. It codes for CASSVDLSYGYTF. The entire variable domain, with the rest obtained from reference TRBV9 and TRBJ1-2, is as follows: DSGVTQTPKHLITATGQRVTLRCSPRSGDLSVYWYQQSLDQGLQFLIQYYNGEERAKGNILERFSAQQFPDLHSELNLSSLELGDSALYFCASSVDLSYGYTFGSGTRLTVV.